Below are 4 T cell receptor beta chains sequenced from a single sample in a study of response to subunit inactivated influenza vaccine. In TCRdb, the RT-PCR reads were re-called with MiXCR into one record per CDR3 protein. Of under 200,000 distinct CDR3 sequences in the sample, about 12% were seen once. The same specimen was also included in a second study, on T cells expressing NK-cell markers. That paper states: Synthesis of TCR beta cDNA relied on 5'RACE template switching carrying UMIs.

The input for sequencing was CD8+ T cells sorted from PBMCs, taken 12 days after vaccination. The receptors come from a man aged 45-65 years who received an inactivated influenza vaccine.

V and J are TRBV7-2 and TRBJ2-7; D is unresolved. This CDR3 contains 18 residues. With 1 base removed from V and 4 bases from J, the gap between germline ends came to 23 bases. Per germline, CDR1 SGHTA and CDR2 FQGNSA. CDR3 in DNA: TGTGCCAGCAGCTTAGTGCACGGTTGGGCAGGAAACTCTTACGAGCAGTACTTC. The encoded protein is CASSLVHGWAGNSYEQYF.

For this clonotype: This may arise from a read error, as a much more abundant clone is one base away. The genes are TRBV12-3 or TRBV12-4 and TRBJ2-2, with D hard to call. The CDR3 contains 12 residues. CDR3 nucleotides: TGTCCCAGCAGTGAAACACGGATAGAGCTGTTTTTT. It is translated as CPSSETRIELFF.

This clonotype was picked up many times. This sequence joins TRBV3-1 and TRBJ1-2; no clear D. CDR1 LGHDT and CDR2 YNNKEL come from the germline V gene (reference sequence). The CDR3 has 13 residues. Trimming took off 4 bases at V and 2 bases at J, with 8 bases between the two ends. The CDR3 sequence is CASSPHGNYGYTF. The CDR3 DNA follows: TGTGCCAGCAGCCCCCACGGGAACTATGGCTACACCTTC. The full variable domain, completed using reference TRBV3-1 and TRBJ1-2, is DTAVSQTPKYLVTQMGNDKSIKCEQNLGHDTMYWYKQDSKKFLKIMFSYNNKELIINETVPNRFSPKSPDKAHLNLHINSLELGDSAVYFCASSPHGNYGYTFGSGTRLTVV.

This clonotype was observed at least ten times. The rearrangement links TRBV7-9 to TRBJ2-7; D possibly uses TRBD1 or TRBD2 (5 bases each). The CDR3 has 13 residues. Trimming took off 3 bases at V and 5 bases at J, with 11 bases between the two ends. Germline V gene sequence: CDR1 SEHNR, CDR2 FQNEAQ (reference sequence). The CDR3 protein is CASSLGEKNEQYF. The CDR3 DNA reads TGTGCCAGCAGCTTGGGGGAGAAAAACGAGCAGTACTTC.